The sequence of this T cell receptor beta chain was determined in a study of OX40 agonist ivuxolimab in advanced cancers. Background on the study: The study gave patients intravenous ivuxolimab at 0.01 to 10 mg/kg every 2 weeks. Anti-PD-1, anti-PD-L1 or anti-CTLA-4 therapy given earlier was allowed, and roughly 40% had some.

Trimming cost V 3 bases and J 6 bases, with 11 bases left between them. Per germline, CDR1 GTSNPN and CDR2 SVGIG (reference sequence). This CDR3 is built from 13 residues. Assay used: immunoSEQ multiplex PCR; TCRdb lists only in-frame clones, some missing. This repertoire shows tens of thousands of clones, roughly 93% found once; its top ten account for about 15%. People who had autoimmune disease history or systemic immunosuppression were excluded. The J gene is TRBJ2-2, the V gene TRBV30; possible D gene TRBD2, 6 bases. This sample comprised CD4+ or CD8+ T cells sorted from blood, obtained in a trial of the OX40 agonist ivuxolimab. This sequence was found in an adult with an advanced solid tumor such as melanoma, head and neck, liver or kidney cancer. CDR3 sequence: CAWRGGWPGELFF. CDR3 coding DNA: TGTGCCTGGAGAGGAGGGTGGCCCGGGGAGCTGTTTTTT.